This T cell receptor beta chain comes out of a study of shared clonotypes between healthy human individuals. The CDR3 has 14 residues. Trimming stripped 8 bases from V and 7 bases from J, with 18 bases between. Germline lookup yields CDR1 LNHDA and CDR2 SQIVND (reference sequence). Sorted-subset replicate PCR reactions were performed with approximately 0.2 ug DNA, corresponding to tens of thousands of T cell genomes. TCRdb keeps only in-frame clones here, not all; method: immunoSEQ multiplex PCR. There are about 1.5 million clones in the sample; roughly 96% occur only once, and about 1.2% lies in the top ten.

Specimen: naive CD4+ T cells sorted from blood. Subset noted: CD45RA+ positively selected. The TCR was taken from a man younger than 45 in good health. The chain carries TRBV19 and TRBJ2-1; weak D call: TRBD2 (6 bases). The CDR3 bases are TGTGCCAGTCGGCGGGGCGGAGGGATTAATGAGCAGTTCTTC. Translated: CASRRGGGINEQFF.